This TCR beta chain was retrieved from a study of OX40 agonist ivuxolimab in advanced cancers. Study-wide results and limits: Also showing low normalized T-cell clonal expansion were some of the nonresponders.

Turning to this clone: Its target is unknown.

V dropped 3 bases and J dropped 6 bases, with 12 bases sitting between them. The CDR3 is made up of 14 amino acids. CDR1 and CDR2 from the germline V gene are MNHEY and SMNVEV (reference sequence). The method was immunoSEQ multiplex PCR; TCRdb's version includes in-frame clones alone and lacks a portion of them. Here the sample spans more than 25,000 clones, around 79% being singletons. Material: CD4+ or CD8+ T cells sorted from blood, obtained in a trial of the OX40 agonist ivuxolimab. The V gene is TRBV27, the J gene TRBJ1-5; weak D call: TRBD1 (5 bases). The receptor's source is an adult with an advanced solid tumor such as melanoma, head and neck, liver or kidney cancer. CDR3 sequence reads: CASSFGGVGQPQHF. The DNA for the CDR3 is TGTGCCAGCAGTTTTGGAGGGGTCGGTCAGCCCCAGCATTTT.